The clone carrying this TCR beta chain turned up a few times. The antigen is not known. Germline V gene data show CDR1 as SNHLY and CDR2 as FYNNEI. The length of the CDR3 is 13 residues. The J segment lost 4 bases and the V segment lost 8 bases, leaving 8 bases of the junction unmatched. This entry is derived from a study of CD8+CD57+ T cells in acquired aplastic anemia. About the study: DNA recovered from sorted CD4+ and CD8+ cells had a mean of 3.2 ug.

Broader study findings: Fewer than 35 sequences, all CD8+ CDR3, were shared between patients and controls.

TCR beta VDJ and CDR3 were profiled, and genomic DNA was the template. TCRdb recomputed calls from the reads with MiXCR, one row per CDR3 protein. The data contain about 190,000 distinct CDR3 sequences, about 64% of them singletons. This sequence joins TRBV2 and TRBJ2-7; 7 bases line up with TRBD1. The source is a human donor with severe aplastic anemia or a healthy control (not recorded which). Sequencing input: sorted CD4+, CD8+, or CD8+CD57+ T cells (not recorded which) from PBMCs. The CDR3 protein is CASGPRQGYEQYF. The CDR3 DNA sequence: TGTGCCAGCGGTCCGAGACAGGGATACGAGCAGTACTTC.